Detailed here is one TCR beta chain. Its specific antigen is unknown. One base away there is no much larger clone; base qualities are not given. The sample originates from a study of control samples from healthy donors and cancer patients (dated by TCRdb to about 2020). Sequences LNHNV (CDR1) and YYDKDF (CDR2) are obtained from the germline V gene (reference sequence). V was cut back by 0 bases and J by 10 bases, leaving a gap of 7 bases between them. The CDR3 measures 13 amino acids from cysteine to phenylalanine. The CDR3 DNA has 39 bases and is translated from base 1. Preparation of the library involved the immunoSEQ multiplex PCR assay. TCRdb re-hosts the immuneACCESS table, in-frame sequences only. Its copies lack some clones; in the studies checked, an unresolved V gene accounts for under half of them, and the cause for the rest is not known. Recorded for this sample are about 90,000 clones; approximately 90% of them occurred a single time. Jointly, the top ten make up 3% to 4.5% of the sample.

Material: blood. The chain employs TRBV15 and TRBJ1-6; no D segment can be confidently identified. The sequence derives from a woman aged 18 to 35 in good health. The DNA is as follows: TGTGCCACCAGCAGAGATCTGTCGTCACCCCTCCACTTT. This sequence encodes CATSRDLSSPLHF.